The 20 T cell receptor beta chains below come from one sample, sequenced in a study of blood T cell repertoires in COVID-19. The repertoire was sequenced with immunoSEQ multiplex PCR; TCRdb's copy has only in-frame clones and lacks some. Of around 77,000 clones in the sample, roughly 90% were seen once. The sample was peripheral blood. The receptors come from a woman aged 55-70 years with active COVID-19.

The V and J genes are TRBV11-2 and TRBJ1-1; a possible D gene is TRBD1 (6 bases). This CDR3 is 13 amino acids long. Trimming removed 5 bases from V and 2 bases from J, with 9 bases in between. From germline, CDR1 is SGHAT and CDR2 FQNNGV. The CDR3 protein is CASSVGTNTEAFF. The DNA for the CDR3 is TGTGCCAGCAGCGTCGGGACAAACACTGAAGCTTTCTTT.

The rearrangement uses TRBV28 and TRBJ2-3; no clear D. CDR1 and CDR2 from the germline V gene are MDHEN and SYDVKM. This CDR3 has 11 residues. The germline V and J ends were trimmed by 10 bases and 7 bases, with 12 bases remaining between them. The CDR3 reads CATFSDYTQYF. DNA for the CDR3: TGTGCCACCTTTTCCGACTATACGCAGTATTTT.

Only one count was recorded for this clone. The genes are TRBV5-4 and TRBJ2-5; D may be TRBD2 (6 bases). The CDR3 is made up of 14 amino acids. Trimming pared 2 bases from V and 5 bases from J, leaving 13 bases between. Germline assignment: CDR1 SGHNT and CDR2 YYREEE (reference sequence). The chain's CDR3 is CASSFLGRGETQYF. The CDR3 DNA is TGTGCCAGCAGCTTTCTCGGGAGAGGGGAGACCCAGTACTTC.

The chain uses TRBV29-1 and TRBJ1-1; a possible D gene is TRBD1 (5 bases). V shed 4 bases and J shed 7 bases, with 10 bases lying between them. This CDR3 is built from 11 residues. Germline V gene data show CDR1 as SQVTM and CDR2 as ANQGSEA. The CDR3 protein is CSVGSGVEAFF. For the CDR3, the DNA is TGCAGCGTTGGTTCGGGGGTTGAAGCTTTCTTT.

This sequence joins TRBV5-1 and TRBJ1-1; possibly TRBD1 for D (6 bases). Germline V gives CDR1 SGHRS, CDR2 YFSETQ. This CDR3 spans 15 amino acids. Trimming took off 5 bases at V and 3 bases at J, with 17 bases between the two ends. For the CDR3, the DNA is TGCGCCAGCAGGGGGGCGGGGGATGGGTACACTGAAGCTTTCTTT. Translated: CASRGAGDGYTEAFF.

The V call is TRBV11-2, the J call TRBJ2-1; 8 nucleotides agree with TRBD1. Germline V gene data show CDR1 as SGHAT and CDR2 as FQNNGV. Trimming removed 2 bases from V and 9 bases from J; junction bases left unmatched: 3. The CDR3 spans 13 residues. For the CDR3, the DNA is TGTGCCAGCAGCTTACAGGACAGGGTTGAGCAGTTCTTC. This sequence encodes CASSLQDRVEQFF.

Remarks on this clone: The germline gene is not matched at one end of the junction; a read error may be the cause. This chain links TRBV7-7 with TRBJ2-5; 11 nucleotides line up with TRBD2. This CDR3 region has 15 residues. Germline V lookup: CDR1 SSHAT, CDR2 FNYEAQ (reference sequence). CDR3 bases: TGTGCTAGCAGCTCCCGACTAGCGGGACAAGAGACCCAGTACTTC. This codes for CASSSRLAGQETQYF.

V usage is TRBV7-6 and J usage is TRBJ2-1, with 7 bases fitting TRBD2. This CDR3 region has 16 residues. Germline CDR1 SGHVS, CDR2 FNYEAQ. The J segment lost 4 bases and the V segment lost 5 bases, leaving 11 bases of the junction unmatched. CDR3 coding DNA: TGTGCCAGCAGCCCTAATCCGGGACTACGTTACAATGAGCAGTTCTTC. It translates to CASSPNPGLRYNEQFF.

A single count supports this clone. The chain couples TRBV7-9 to TRBJ2-3; possible D gene TRBD2, 5 bases. The CDR3 consists of 14 residues. Trimming cost V 4 bases and J 2 bases, with 10 bases left between them. Germline assignment: CDR1 SEHNR and CDR2 FQNEAQ (reference sequence). The CDR3 nucleotides read TGTGCCAGCAGCTCCAGCGGAAACACAGATACGCAGTATTTT. This encodes CASSSSGNTDTQYF.

The rearrangement joins TRBV19 to TRBJ2-2; D is perhaps TRBD1 (6 bases). The V and J ends lost 11 bases and 5 bases respectively, with 21 bases between them. CDR1 and CDR2 from the germline V gene are LNHDA and SQIVND (reference sequence). The CDR3 has 15 amino acids. CDR3 nucleotides: TGTGCCGTCCGCTCAGAACGAACAGGGACCGGGGAGCTGTTTTTT. This sequence encodes CAVRSERTGTGELFF.

This clone occurred once. The chain joins TRBV6-6 to TRBJ2-2, with 7 positions matching TRBD2. CDR3 size: 13 residues. The germline V gene has CDR1 MNHNY and CDR2 SVGAGI (reference sequence). V trimming: 8 bases; J trimming: 2 bases; junction bases outside the gene matches: 2. The CDR3 DNA reads as TGTGCCAGCGGGACTACTAACACCGGGGAGCTGTTTTTT. It translates to CASGTTNTGELFF.

This rearrangement joins TRBV30 to TRBJ1-1, with a tentative D call TRBD1 (5 bases). Trimming shortened V by 2 bases and J by 9 bases, and 10 bases separated the two germline ends. Germline CDR1 and CDR2: GTSNPN and SVGIG (reference sequence). The CDR3 totals 11 residues. The CDR3, as DNA: TGTGCCTGGAGTCGGGGGGGGAAAGCTTTCTTT. It translates to CAWSRGGKAFF.

The chain recombines TRBV24-1 with TRBJ2-2, with TRBD2 matching over 14 bases. Trimming at V came to 3 bases and at J to 6 bases, leaving 2 bases not matched to a gene. In germline, CDR1 is KGHDR, CDR2 SFDVKD. This CDR3 is built from 16 residues. The CDR3 nucleotides read TGTGCCACCAGTGATCCGGGACTAGCGGGAGCCGGGGAGCTGTTTTTT. Its translation: CATSDPGLAGAGELFF.

This rearrangement joins TRBV19 to TRBJ1-2; D is undetermined. Germline values: CDR1 LNHDA, CDR2 SQIVND (reference sequence). V was pared by 3 bases and J by 5 bases, with 10 bases between. The CDR3 extends over 13 amino acids. In nucleotides, the CDR3 is TGTGCCAGTAGTATTTCCCGGCGGTATGGCTACACCTTC. This gives the protein CASSISRRYGYTF.

This chain connects TRBV5-4 to TRBJ1-4; 8 bases align to TRBD1. CDR1 and CDR2 (germline): SGHNT, YYREEE (reference sequence). J lost 10 bases, V lost 3 bases, and 11 bases had no gene match. CDR3 length equals 15 residues. In DNA form, the CDR3 reads TGTGCCAGCAGCTCAGAGCAGGGGGCGCACGGAAAACTGTTTTTT. Encoded protein: CASSSEQGAHGKLFF.

This chain connects TRBV2 to TRBJ2-1; maybe TRBD2 (6 bases). This CDR3 has 14 residues. The germline CDR1 and CDR2 sequences are SNHLY and FYNNEI. V lost 6 bases to trimming and J lost 6 bases, with 15 bases between them. The CDR3: CASRNRDSSNEQFF. The CDR3 nucleotides read TGTGCCAGCAGGAACCGGGACTCTTCCAATGAGCAGTTCTTC.

This chain uses TRBV18 with TRBJ2-7; the D gene is possibly TRBD1 (6 bases). The CDR3 covers 17 residues. Trimming cost V 2 bases and J 5 bases, with 22 bases left between them. The germline gives CDR1 KGHSH, CDR2 LQKENI. CDR3 nucleotide sequence: TGTGCCAGCTCACCATTTAACCGGGACACGGCGACCCACGAGCAGTACTTC. Encoded protein: CASSPFNRDTATHEQYF.

The table lists this clone with a count of one. V and J are TRBV28 and TRBJ2-5; D is undetermined. Trimming took off 3 bases at V and 2 bases at J, with 10 bases between the two ends. The CDR3 is 14 amino acids. Germline loops: CDR1 MDHEN, CDR2 SYDVKM. In DNA form, the CDR3 reads TGTGCCAGCAGTTTTAACCGGCGGCAAGAGACCCAGTACTTC. As protein: CASSFNRRQETQYF.

The gene calls are TRBV15 and TRBJ2-3, with 11 bases matching TRBD2. Germline CDR1 LNHNV, CDR2 YYDKDF (reference sequence). The ends lost 0 bases at V and 6 bases at J; junction bases unmatched: 8. The CDR3 has 17 amino acids. CDR3 region: CATSRDQLAGEADTQYF. CDR3 sequence (DNA): TGTGCCACCAGCAGAGATCAACTAGCGGGAGAGGCGGATACGCAGTATTTT.

This rearrangement joins TRBV11-2 to TRBJ2-2; the D is unclear. CDR1 and CDR2 (germline): SGHAT, FQNNGV. The V and J ends lost 5 bases and 5 bases respectively, with 15 bases between them. There are 15 residues in the CDR3. The CDR3 nucleotides are TGTGCCAGCAGCCCGCGCCGAATCACTACCGGGGAGCTGTTTTTT. It yields the protein CASSPRRITTGELFF.